This TCR beta chain came from a study of CD8+CD57+ T cells in acquired aplastic anemia. Notes on the study in general: The same twenty-nine CD8+ CDR3 sequences occurred in patients and in controls.

TCR beta VDJ and CDR3 were profiled, and genomic DNA was the template. TCRdb independently ran MiXCR on the reads; one entry per CDR3 protein. The sample includes approximately 250,000 distinct CDR3 sequences, about 80% of them seen just once. CD8+CD57+ cell expansion had been shown by flow cytometry in patients chosen for sequencing. On this clonotype itself: Its antigen is unidentified.

V lost 2 bases to trimming and J lost 7 bases, with 14 bases between them. The length of the CDR3 is 14 residues. The specimen was sorted CD4+, CD8+, or CD8+CD57+ T cells (not recorded which) from PBMCs. This sequence originates from a human donor with aplastic anemia. This chain joins TRBV12-3 or TRBV12-4 and TRBJ1-1; D is unresolved. The CDR3 DNA is TGTGCCAGCAGTTTACGGGTAGGAGGTCTTGAAGCTTTCTTT. The encoded protein is CASSLRVGGLEAFF.